This T cell receptor (beta chain) was captured in a study of somatic mutations in cytotoxic T cells in rheumatoid arthritis. Profiled with immunoSEQ multiplex PCR; TCRdb holds only in-frame clones, not every one. The sample comprises 15,000 to 20,000 clones, 75% to 90% of which are singletons, and roughly 10% rests with the top ten. Sequencing input: CD8+ T cells sorted from blood. This TCR was recovered from an adult with rheumatoid arthritis.

The CDR3 loop is CASEPAPGEQYF. In DNA form, the CDR3 reads TGCGCCAGCGAGCCGGCTCCTGGCGAGCAGTACTTC. V usage is TRBV5-1 and J usage is TRBJ2-7; unclear D gene. CDR1 and CDR2 from the germline V gene are SGHRS and YFSETQ. CDR3 length equals 12 residues. The V end lost 7 bases, the J end lost 6 bases, and 14 bases lay between the germline ends.